This record concerns one T cell receptor beta chain sequence. The V and J ends lost 3 bases and 5 bases respectively, with 14 bases between them. Germline-derived CDR1 and CDR2 are SGDLS and YYNGEE. The CDR3 has 14 amino acids. Reverse transcription of 0.5 to 1 ug RNA used random hexamers. One entry per CDR3 protein, called by TCRdb with MiXCR from the immunoSEQ multiplex PCR reads. The data show about 110,000 distinct CDR3 sequences, roughly 95% seen once. These data are taken from a study of CD8 T cells in Susac syndrome. The T cells that were sequenced for TCR beta were CD8+ and CD4+ cells from blood.

The rearrangement links TRBV9 to TRBJ2-5; D tentatively reads TRBD1 or TRBD2 (6 bases each). The source is a human donor in good health. Specimen: CD4+ T cells from PBMCs. CDR3: CASSGPGALETQYF. The CDR3 bases are TGTGCCAGCAGCGGGCCGGGGGCCTTGGAGACCCAGTACTTC.